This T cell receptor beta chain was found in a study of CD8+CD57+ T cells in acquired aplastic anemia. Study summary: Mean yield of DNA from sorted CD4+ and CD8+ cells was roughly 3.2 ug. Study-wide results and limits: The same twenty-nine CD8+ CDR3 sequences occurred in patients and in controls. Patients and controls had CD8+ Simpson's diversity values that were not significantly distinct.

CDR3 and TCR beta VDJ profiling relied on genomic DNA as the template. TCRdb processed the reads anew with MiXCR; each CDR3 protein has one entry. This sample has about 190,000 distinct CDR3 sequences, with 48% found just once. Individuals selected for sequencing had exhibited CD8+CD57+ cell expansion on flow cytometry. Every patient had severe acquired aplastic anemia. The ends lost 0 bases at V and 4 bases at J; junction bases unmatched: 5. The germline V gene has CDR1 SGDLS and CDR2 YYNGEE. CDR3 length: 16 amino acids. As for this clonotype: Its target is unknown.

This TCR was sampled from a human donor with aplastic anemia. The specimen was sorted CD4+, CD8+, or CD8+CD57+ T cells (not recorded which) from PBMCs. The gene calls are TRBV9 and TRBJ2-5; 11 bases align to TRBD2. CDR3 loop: CASSVATSGRGETQYF. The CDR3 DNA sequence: TGTGCCAGCAGCGTAGCTACTAGCGGGAGAGGAGAGACCCAGTACTTC.